This T cell receptor (beta chain) was recorded in a study of vaccination effects on CD4 cells after COVID-19. Study-wide background: Median timing of post-vaccine samples was 72 days after the second dose.

The germline V gene has CDR1 KGHDR and CDR2 SFDVKD. Trimming removed 2 bases from V and 5 bases from J; junction bases left unmatched: 3. The CDR3 runs to 14 residues. Study-wide points: Convalescent patients numbered few in the study; early post-infection timepoints were missing entirely. Late post-vaccination samples showed marked contraction of infection- and vaccine-induced clones. There was only 1 of 255 vaccine-induced clones in healthy vaccinees that cross-reacted with common cold coronaviruses.

Only one count was recorded for this clone. Antigen specificity is unknown. The repertoire was sequenced with immunoSEQ multiplex PCR; TCRdb's copy has only in-frame clones and lacks some. The table has tens of thousands of clones, around four fifths seen once. Antigen-specific CD4+ T cells were expanded (with viral peptide pools) by the ViraFEST assay ahead of sequencing. Having been cultured for about 10 days, the cells underwent CD4+ T cell isolation. Participants completed two doses of the BNT162b2 or mRNA-1273 vaccine. The sequencing used CD4+ T cells from PBMCs cultured with HCoV-OC43 spike peptides, collected after COVID-19 vaccination. Subset in this sample: HCoV-OC43 spike overlapping peptide pool stimulation. The receptor's source is a human donor who received a COVID-19 vaccine. This chain uses TRBV24-1 with TRBJ2-5; 8 bases fit TRBD1. The chain's CDR3 is CATSDWGDRETQYF. The CDR3, as DNA: TGTGCCACCAGTGATTGGGGGGACAGGGAGACCCAGTACTTC.